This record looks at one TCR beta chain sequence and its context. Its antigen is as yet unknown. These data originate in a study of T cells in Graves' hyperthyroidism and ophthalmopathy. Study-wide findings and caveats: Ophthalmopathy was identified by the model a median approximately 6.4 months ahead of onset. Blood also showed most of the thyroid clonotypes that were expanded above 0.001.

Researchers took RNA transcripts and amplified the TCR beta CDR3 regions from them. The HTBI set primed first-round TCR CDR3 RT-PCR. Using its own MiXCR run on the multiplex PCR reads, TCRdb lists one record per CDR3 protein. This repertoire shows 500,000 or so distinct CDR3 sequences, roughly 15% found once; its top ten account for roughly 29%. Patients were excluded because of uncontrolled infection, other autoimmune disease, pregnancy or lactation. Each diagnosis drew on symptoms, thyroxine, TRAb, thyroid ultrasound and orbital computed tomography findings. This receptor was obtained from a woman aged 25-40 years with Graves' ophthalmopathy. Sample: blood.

The CDR3 protein is CASGSVGPRRELFF. CDR3 DNA: TGTGCTAGTGGTTCGGTGGGGCCGAGGAGGGAGCTGTTTTTT. The rearrangement links TRBV12-5 to TRBJ2-2; a possible D gene is TRBD1 (5 bases). The germline gives CDR1 LGHNT, CDR2 FRNRAP. Trimming took 4 bases from V and 9 from J, leaving 15 bases between them. CDR3 size: 14 residues.